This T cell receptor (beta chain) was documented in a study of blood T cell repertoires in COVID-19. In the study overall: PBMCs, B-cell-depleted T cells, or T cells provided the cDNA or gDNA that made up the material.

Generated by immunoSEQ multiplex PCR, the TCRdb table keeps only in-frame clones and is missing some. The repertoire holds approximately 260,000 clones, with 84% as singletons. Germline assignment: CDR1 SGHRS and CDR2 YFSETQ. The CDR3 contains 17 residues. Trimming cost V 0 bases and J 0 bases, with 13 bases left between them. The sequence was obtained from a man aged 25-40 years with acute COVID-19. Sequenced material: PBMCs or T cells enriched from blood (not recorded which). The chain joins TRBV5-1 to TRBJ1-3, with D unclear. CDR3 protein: CASSLGRAALSGNTIYF. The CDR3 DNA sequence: TGCGCCAGCAGCTTGGGGCGGGCAGCCCTCTCTGGAAACACCATATATTTT.